The clone carrying this T cell receptor (beta chain) was seen just once. Its cognate antigen is unknown. These data come from a study of T cell responses to AZD1222 COVID-19 vaccine. The wider study: Pooled together were second doses at about 4 or about 12 weeks.

Assay: immunoSEQ multiplex PCR; the TCRdb copy retains only in-frame clones and omits some. This table has about 97,000 clones, 70% to 90% appearing once. The ends were cut back, 2 bases at V and 7 bases at J, with 14 bases in the middle. Germline values: CDR1 SGHVS, CDR2 FQNEAQ. CDR3 length equals 14 residues. General observations from the study: Vaccine-related CD4 TCRs covered spike, predominating at 160-218 and 743-854. Possibly, clonal diversity was underestimated; donors were largely white British and included more females. With two AZD1222 doses given, Spike-specific TCR breadth and depth both rose.

This sequence originates from an adult in good health. The chain links TRBV7-8 to TRBJ1-2, with D hard to call. Sequencing was performed on peripheral blood, taken on day 0 of AZD1222 vaccination. CDR3: CASSLLAATGGYTF. The DNA of the CDR3 is TGTGCCAGCAGCTTATTGGCAGCCACGGGTGGCTACACCTTC.